The 28 T cell receptor beta chains given below trace back to one sample, sequenced in a study of human T cells and chemical hapten exposure. Using its own MiXCR run on the 5' RACE reads, TCRdb lists one record per CDR3 protein. The sample lists approximately 150,000 distinct CDR3 sequences; around 4.1% were seen once. Sequencing started from total RNA isolated from unfractionated whole blood. These receptor sequences come from a female donor in good health.

This clonotype was counted at least ten times. The chain joins TRBV5-5 to TRBJ2-7; the match to TRBD1 covers 7 bases. Per the germline V gene, CDR1 is SGHKS and CDR2 is YYEKEE (reference sequence). With V trimmed by 0 bases and J by 0 bases, 6 bases remained unmatched. There are 16 residues in the CDR3. CDR3 DNA sequence: TGTGCCAGCAGCTTGGGAGAGGGGGCTCCCTCCTACGAGCAGTACTTC. It is translated as CASSLGEGAPSYEQYF.

This clonotype was observed many times. The V call is TRBV27, the J call TRBJ1-2, with D tentatively TRBD1 (5 bases). This CDR3 contains 15 residues. The V gene lost 0 bases and the J gene lost 2 bases, with 10 bases spanning the gap. Germline V gives CDR1 MNHEY, CDR2 SMNVEV (reference sequence). The CDR3 loop reads CASSLSPRENYGYTF. The CDR3 DNA is TGTGCCAGCAGTTTATCGCCCAGGGAGAACTATGGCTACACCTTC.

This clonotype came up many times. This chain links TRBV20-1 with TRBJ1-5, with D unresolved. This CDR3 has 12 amino acids. V shed 0 bases and J shed 3 bases, with 3 bases lying between them. Germline CDR1 DFQATT, CDR2 SNEGSKA (reference sequence). The CDR3 here is CSARDDNQPQHF. CDR3 nucleotides: TGCAGTGCTAGAGACGACAATCAGCCCCAGCATTTT.

This clonotype showed up many times. The chain links TRBV9 to TRBJ1-2; weak D call: TRBD1 (6 bases). The CDR3 sequence is 16 residues long. Trimming cost V 0 bases and J 7 bases, with 19 bases left between them. Germline values: CDR1 SGDLS, CDR2 YYNGEE. This CDR3 reads CASSVDGQSYNSGYTF. The CDR3 nucleotides are TGTGCCAGCAGCGTAGACGGACAGTCCTACAACAGTGGCTACACCTTC.

Of note for this clonotype: A read error may account for a junction end that differs from germline. This chain joins TRBV24-1 and TRBJ2-7; 16 bases match TRBD2. CDR3 length equals 18 residues. Germline V lookup: CDR1 KGHDR, CDR2 SFDVKD. CDR3 region: CATRSPGLAGGTSDEQYF. Here the CDR3 DNA reads TGTGCCACCAGAAGTCCGGGACTAGCGGGGGGGACCTCCGACGAGCAGTACTTC.

This clonotype has a count of ten or more. The genes are TRBV12-3 or TRBV12-4 and TRBJ2-7, with a weak D call TRBD1 (5 bases). This CDR3 has 13 amino acids. The V end lost 6 bases, the J end lost 6 bases, and 15 bases lay between the germline ends. CDR3 sequence: CASSDMSQGEQYF. The CDR3 DNA reads TGTGCCAGCAGCGACATGAGCCAGGGCGAGCAGTACTTC.

This clonotype was recorded many times. The chain employs TRBV11-2 and TRBJ2-5; perhaps TRBD2 as D (6 bases). Per the germline V gene, CDR1 is SGHAT and CDR2 is FQNNGV. This CDR3 has 15 residues. The V end lost 0 bases, the J end lost 6 bases, and 14 bases lay between the germline ends. The CDR3 DNA sequence: TGTGCCAGCAGCTTAGATACTCTCGCGGGGAAGACCCAGTACTTC. Its protein is CASSLDTLAGKTQYF. The whole variable domain, filled in from reference TRBV11-2 and TRBJ2-5, reads EAGVAQSPRYKIIEKRQSVAFWCNPISGHATLYWYQQILGQGPKLLIQFQNNGVVDDSQLPKDRFSAERLKGVDSTLKIQPAKLEDSAVYLCASSLDTLAGKTQYFGPGTRLLVL.

This clonotype was seen repeatedly, ten times or more. The chain couples TRBV7-9 to TRBJ2-6, with D possibly matching TRBD1 (6 bases). CDR3 length equals 16 residues. The germline gives CDR1 SEHNR, CDR2 FQNEAQ (reference sequence). V gave up 5 bases and J gave up 4 bases, with 15 bases separating them. The CDR3 DNA reads as TGTGCCAGCAGCCCAAGAACAGGGTCAGGGGCCAACGTCCTGACTTTC. Translated: CASSPRTGSGANVLTF.

This clonotype was picked up many times. The chain uses TRBV6-6 and TRBJ2-6; TRBD1 aligns across 9 bases. This CDR3 region has 18 residues. Germline V CDR1 and CDR2: MNHNY, SVGAGI (reference sequence). V lost 6 bases to trimming and J lost 0 bases; unmatched junction nucleotides: 9. CDR3 region: CASRETGGGRSGANVLTF. The DNA of the CDR3 is TGTGCCAGCAGGGAGACAGGGGGGGGACGCTCTGGGGCCAACGTCCTGACTTTC.

This clonotype appeared a single time. J is TRBJ2-3 and V is TRBV20-1, with TRBD2 matching 9 bases. From germline, CDR1 is DFQATT and CDR2 SNEGSKA (reference sequence). Losses at the gene ends were 4 bases for V and 5 bases for J; bases not matched to a gene: 10. This CDR3 contains 15 residues. The CDR3 nucleotides are TGCAGTGCTACCTTCCCTAGCGGGGTACAAGATACGCAGTATTTT. This codes for CSATFPSGVQDTQYF.

This clonotype came up many times. The rearrangement links TRBV3-1 to TRBJ1-6; D remains ambiguous. In germline, CDR1 is LGHDT, CDR2 YNNKEL (reference sequence). V gave up 4 bases and J gave up 7 bases, with 11 bases separating them. The CDR3 is 14 residues long. The CDR3, as DNA: TGTGCCAGCAGCCCCTATAGGGCGAATTCACCCCTCCACTTT. This sequence encodes CASSPYRANSPLHF.

This clonotype was observed a handful of times. The rearrangement joins TRBV27 to TRBJ2-5; D could derive from TRBD1 or TRBD2 (5 bases each). The CDR3 extends over 13 amino acids. Germline V gene sequence: CDR1 MNHEY, CDR2 SMNVEV (reference sequence). V shed 7 bases and J shed 5 bases, with 14 bases lying between them. The CDR3 is CASTPMWGETQYF. Here the CDR3 DNA reads TGTGCCAGCACCCCTATGTGGGGGGAGACCCAGTACTTC.

The chain combines TRBV2 with TRBJ2-7; no clear D. Trimming stripped 2 bases from V and 4 bases from J, with 12 bases between. Germline CDR1 SNHLY, CDR2 FYNNEI. CDR3 length equals 14 residues. The CDR3 here is CASSERGRVYEQYF. For the CDR3, the DNA is TGTGCCAGCAGTGAACGTGGCAGAGTGTACGAGCAGTACTTC.

This clonotype was counted at least ten times. The gene calls are TRBV7-2 and TRBJ2-7, with D maybe TRBD1 (5 bases). In germline, CDR1 is SGHTA, CDR2 FQGNSA. The V and J ends lost 5 bases and 2 bases respectively, with 19 bases between them. The CDR3 has 16 amino acids. The CDR3 loop reads CASSRSSGLHAYEQYF. CDR3 nucleotides: TGTGCCAGCAGCCGAAGTTCAGGGCTGCACGCCTACGAGCAGTACTTC.

This clonotype was counted many times. V and J are TRBV15 and TRBJ1-3; D gene unclear. V dropped 6 bases and J dropped 1 base, with 19 bases sitting between them. The CDR3 consists of 17 residues. Germline CDR1 is LNHNV and CDR2 is YYDKDF (reference sequence). The CDR3 region is CATRAWSEGSSGNTIYF. The DNA of the CDR3 is TGTGCCACCAGAGCATGGTCCGAGGGCTCTTCTGGAAACACCATATATTTT.

Ten or more counts support this clonotype. CDR3 region: CASSTAVLNSPLHF. The CDR3 DNA reads as TGTGCCAGTAGTACCGCGGTCCTAAATTCACCCCTCCACTTT. The rearrangement joins TRBV19 to TRBJ1-6; D not certain. Germline values: CDR1 LNHDA, CDR2 SQIVND (reference sequence). V lost 4 bases and J lost 7, with 11 bases in between. This CDR3 has 14 amino acids.

In the case of this clonotype: Possible read error: a much larger clone is one base away. The CDR3 region has the DNA TGTGCCACCAGCAGAGATCGTAAAGGAGAGCAGTACTTC. Translated: CATSRDRKGEQYF. The chain uses TRBV15 and TRBJ2-7; D unclear. CDR1 is LNHNV, CDR2 YYDKDF, per germline (reference sequence). The V gene lost 0 bases and the J gene lost 7 bases, with 10 bases spanning the gap. CDR3 length: 13 residues.

This clonotype was counted a few times. A single base separates this from a much larger clone, so it may be a read error. CDR3 residues: CSARVHGGGYGYTF. CDR3 nucleotide sequence: TGCAGTGCTAGAGTTCACGGGGGTGGATATGGCTACACCTTC. V gene TRBV20-1 combines with J gene TRBJ1-2, with D possibly matching TRBD1 (5 bases). With 1 base removed from V and 5 bases from J, the gap between germline ends came to 14 bases. This CDR3 region has 14 residues. CDR1 is DFQATT, CDR2 SNEGSKA, per germline (reference sequence).

This clonotype was seen many times. The V and J genes are TRBV18 and TRBJ2-5; 7 bases fit TRBD1. V was clipped by 8 bases and J by 0 bases; unmatched bases: 3. The CDR3 contains 13 residues. The V gene's germline CDR1 is KGHSH and CDR2 LQKENI. CDR3 in amino acids: CASAGQDQETQYF. In DNA form, the CDR3 reads TGTGCCAGCGCCGGACAGGACCAAGAGACCCAGTACTTC.

This clonotype was picked up many times. This sequence joins TRBV30 and TRBJ1-5, with D possibly TRBD1 on 5 matching bases. Germline V gives CDR1 GTSNPN, CDR2 SVGIG (reference sequence). V lost 0 bases and J 3 bases, leaving 9 bases between the germline ends. CDR3 size: 14 residues. Here the CDR3 reads CAWSVRGDNQPQHF. In nucleotides, the CDR3 is TGTGCCTGGAGTGTACGGGGGGACAATCAGCCCCAGCATTTT.

This clonotype has ten or more counts. The rearrangement uses TRBV20-1 and TRBJ1-1; D might be TRBD1 (6 bases). Trimming left V 5 bases short and J 6 bases short, with 16 bases between. CDR1 and CDR2 from the germline V gene are DFQATT and SNEGSKA (reference sequence). CDR3 length equals 13 residues. CDR3 in amino acids: CSAGGRSGPEAFF. CDR3 sequence (DNA): TGCAGTGCTGGGGGCCGCTCCGGCCCTGAAGCTTTCTTT.

The sample holds many counts of this clonotype. The CDR3 nucleotides read TGTGCCAGCAGCGCCCAAGAGGGTTTTACGTACGAGCAGTACTTC. This codes for CASSAQEGFTYEQYF. V usage is TRBV2 and J usage is TRBJ2-7; D possibly corresponds to TRBD2 (5 bases). This CDR3 is 15 amino acids long. CDR1 is SNHLY, CDR2 FYNNEI, per germline. The V end was cut by 6 bases, the J end by 4 bases, with 19 bases between.

The chain recombines TRBV6-6 with TRBJ2-7, with D possibly TRBD2 on 6 matching bases. The CDR3 extends over 12 amino acids. Germline V gene sequence: CDR1 MNHNY, CDR2 SVGAGI (reference sequence). V was clipped by 8 bases and J by 2 bases, with 10 bases between them. DNA for the CDR3: TGTGCCAGCCACGGGGGAACCTACGAGCAGTACTTC. Translation: CASHGGTYEQYF.

This clonotype has ten or more counts. The chain uses TRBV27 and TRBJ2-3; D might be TRBD1 or TRBD2, each matching 5 bases. The V and J ends lost 0 bases and 4 bases respectively, with 14 bases between them. The CDR3 has 16 amino acids. Germline CDR1 is MNHEY and CDR2 is SMNVEV (reference sequence). CDR3 sequence: CASSLSPGTRADTQYF. The CDR3 DNA follows: TGTGCCAGCAGTTTATCGCCCGGGACCAGGGCAGATACGCAGTATTTT.

The sample holds many counts of this clonotype. The rearrangement joins TRBV4-3 to TRBJ2-5, with D unclear. V lost 0 bases to trimming and J lost 1 base, with 6 bases between them. CDR1 and CDR2 (germline): LGHNA, YSLEER. This CDR3 is built from 14 residues. The CDR3, as DNA: TGCGCCAGCAGCCAAGAATTATTCCAAGAGACCCAGTACTTC. It specifies CASSQELFQETQYF.

This clonotype has ten or more counts. The chain carries TRBV20-1 and TRBJ1-6, with D unresolved. The V gene's germline CDR1 is DFQATT and CDR2 SNEGSKA (reference sequence). Trimming cost V 2 bases and J 3 bases, with 11 bases left between them. The CDR3 runs 15 residues. CDR3 sequence reads: CSARTPRDYNSPLHF. The CDR3 DNA reads TGCAGTGCTAGAACCCCGAGGGACTATAATTCACCCCTCCACTTT.

This clonotype has a count of ten or more. The rearrangement links TRBV6-5 to TRBJ2-2, with TRBD1 matching 9 bases. V shed 4 bases, J shed 1 base, and the junction held 4 bases outside the gene matches. There are 16 residues in the CDR3. Germline values: CDR1 MNHEY, CDR2 SVGAGI. CDR3: CASSFWDRVNTGELFF. CDR3 nucleotide sequence: TGTGCCAGCAGTTTTTGGGACAGGGTGAACACCGGGGAGCTGTTTTTT.

The genes are TRBV20-1 and TRBJ2-5; 11 nucleotides line up with TRBD1. The CDR3 is 15 residues long. Germline V CDR1 and CDR2: DFQATT, SNEGSKA (reference sequence). Trimming took 3 bases from V and 5 from J; bases not matched to a gene: 8. The CDR3 DNA reads TGCAGTGCTAGGGCTGGGACAGGGGGGGGGGAGACCCAGTACTTC. Protein product: CSARAGTGGGETQYF.